Listed here are 5 T cell receptor beta chains from one sample, sequenced in a study of Ad26.COV2.S vaccination and SARS-CoV-2 variants. Documented treatment: approximately 18 received Ad26.COV2.S at low or high dose, single or two shots; about 5 received placebo; per-sample allocation not given. The study sampled participants on day 63 after the first vaccine or placebo injection. Method: immunoSEQ multiplex PCR; TCRdb's copy keeps in-frame clones and lacks some. Of approximately 300,000 clones in the sample, roughly 80% were seen once. Sample: peripheral blood, taken in a trial of Ad26.COV2.S vaccine versus placebo. Receptors originate from a person between 18 and 59 years old who received the Ad26.COV2.S COVID-19 vaccine or a placebo.

This sequence joins TRBV6-5 and TRBJ1-2; D is perhaps TRBD1 (6 bases). This CDR3 has 14 amino acids. The V and J ends lost 2 bases and 13 bases respectively, with 20 bases between them. The germline V gene has CDR1 MNHEY and CDR2 SVGAGI. In nucleotides, the CDR3 is TGTGCCAGCAGTTACGGTGGGGCAGGGGATGTTCCCACCTTC. It codes for CASSYGGAGDVPTF.

This sequence joins TRBV3-1 (or the pseudogene TRBV3-2) and TRBJ2-5, with 13 nucleotides matching TRBD2. This CDR3 has 17 amino acids. Trimming cost V 4 bases and J 2 bases; bases outside gene matches: 7. The germline gives CDR1 LGHDT, CDR2 YNNKEL (reference sequence). Here the CDR3 reads CASSRLAGGVGQETQYF. For the CDR3, the DNA is TGTGCCAGCAGCCGACTAGCGGGGGGAGTTGGGCAAGAGACCCAGTACTTC.

V gene TRBV11-2 combines with J gene TRBJ2-5; 9 positions agree with TRBD1. The CDR3 contains 15 residues. The V gene's germline CDR1 is SGHAT and CDR2 FQNNGV. Germline trimming cut 5 bases from V and 1 base from J; bases unmatched to any gene: 5. The CDR3 nucleotides read TGTGCCAGCAGCAACCGGGACAGGGCCCAAGAGACCCAGTACTTC. This encodes CASSNRDRAQETQYF. The whole variable domain, remainder taken from reference TRBV11-2 and TRBJ2-5, is EAGVAQSPRYKIIEKRQSVAFWCNPISGHATLYWYQQILGQGPKLLIQFQNNGVVDDSQLPKDRFSAERLKGVDSTLKIQPAKLEDSAVYLCASSNRDRAQETQYFGPGTRLLVL.

The genes are TRBV5-1 and TRBJ1-6, with TRBD1 identical over 9 bases. This CDR3 has 15 amino acids. Trimming took 3 bases from V and 6 from J; bases not matched to a gene: 4. The germline V gene encodes CDR1 SGHRS and CDR2 YFSETQ. CDR3 bases: TGCGCCAGCAGCTGGCCGGGACAGGGTAATTCACCCCTCCACTTT. Protein: CASSWPGQGNSPLHF.

V is TRBV11-2 and J is TRBJ2-7, with 9 bases aligning to TRBD2. CDR3 length equals 13 residues. The trim removed 5 bases at V and 2 bases at J, leaving 1 base unmatched. The germline gives CDR1 SGHAT, CDR2 FQNNGV. The DNA for the CDR3 is TGTGCCAGCAGCAGGACTAGCGCCTACGAGCAGTACTTC. It specifies CASSRTSAYEQYF.